The 9 T cell receptor beta chains below come from one sample, sequenced in a study of PD-L1 blockade in urothelial cancer. TCRdb keeps only in-frame clones here, not all; method: immunoSEQ multiplex PCR. The sample contains more than 65,000 clones, 75% to 90% of which appear only once. The input for sequencing was PBMCs, taken around atezolizumab (anti-PD-L1) treatment. These receptors were obtained from a woman in her 70s with urothelial cancer.

This clone is a singleton in its sample. V and J are TRBV7-9 and TRBJ1-2; possibly TRBD1 for D (5 bases). Germline assignment: CDR1 SEHNR and CDR2 FQNEAQ (reference sequence). The germline V and J ends were trimmed by 1 base and 8 bases, with 23 bases remaining between them. The CDR3 totals 17 residues. CDR3 in amino acids: CASSLGSFEARVEGYTF. CDR3 sequence (DNA): TGTGCCAGCAGCTTAGGGAGTTTTGAGGCCAGGGTGGAGGGCTACACCTTC.

V is TRBV19 and J is TRBJ1-4; TRBD1 matches 9 bases. Per the germline V gene, CDR1 is LNHDA and CDR2 is SQIVND (reference sequence). The CDR3 is 13 residues long. V trimming: 3 bases; J trimming: 11 bases; junction bases outside the gene matches: 4. CDR3 DNA: TGTGCCAGTAGTATGACAGGGGGTGGCAAACTGTTTTTT. Encoded protein: CASSMTGGGKLFF.

The chain combines TRBV5-1 with TRBJ2-5; D call uncertain. This CDR3 comprises 12 residues. Per the germline V gene, CDR1 is SGHRS and CDR2 is YFSETQ. Trimming took off 1 base at V and 5 bases at J, with 6 bases between the two ends. This CDR3 reads CASSLTTETQYF. In nucleotides, the CDR3 is TGCGCCAGCAGCTTGACAACGGAGACCCAGTACTTC.

The V gene is TRBV9, the J gene TRBJ1-1, with 7 positions matching TRBD1. The CDR3 has 15 residues. Germline loops: CDR1 SGDLS, CDR2 YYNGEE. Losses at the gene ends were 4 bases for V and 1 base for J; bases not matched to a gene: 7. The CDR3: CASSSPTGSNTEAFF. The CDR3 DNA reads TGTGCCAGCAGCTCGCCGACAGGGTCGAACACTGAAGCTTTCTTT.

This clone has a single count. Because the CDR3 is missing its conserved closing phenylalanine or tryptophan, this is likely a read error. V usage is TRBV5-1 and J usage is TRBJ1-5; D is possibly TRBD1 (6 bases). Germline-derived CDR1 and CDR2 are SGHRS and YFSETQ. The CDR3 runs 14 residues. V lost 4 bases, J lost 1 base, and 9 bases lay in between. The CDR3 protein is CASSPGQSNQPQHS. The DNA for the CDR3 is TGCGCCAGCAGCCCCGGACAGAGCAATCAGCCCCAGCATTCT.

The chain has TRBV5-6 and TRBJ1-2; TRBD1 matches at 9 bases. Trimming at V came to 4 bases and at J to 6 bases, leaving 10 bases not matched to a gene. The CDR3 totals 15 residues. CDR1 and CDR2 (germline): SGHDT, YYEEEE. The CDR3 nucleotides are TGTGCCAGCAGCCGCAGGGGACAGGGTTATGATGGCTACACCTTC. Translation: CASSRRGQGYDGYTF.

This chain uses TRBV9 with TRBJ2-7; D might be TRBD1 (6 bases). V lost 2 bases and J 2 bases, leaving 20 bases between the germline ends. The germline gives CDR1 SGDLS, CDR2 YYNGEE. The CDR3 extends over 17 amino acids. The CDR3 protein is CASSVFPWTETPYEQYF. The CDR3 nucleotides are TGTGCCAGCAGCGTGTTTCCTTGGACAGAAACTCCCTACGAGCAGTACTTC.

The gene calls are TRBV7-2 and TRBJ1-2; D is possibly TRBD1 (6 bases). The CDR3 is 15 amino acids. V dropped 1 base and J dropped 4 bases, with 13 bases sitting between them. Germline V gives CDR1 SGHTA, CDR2 FQGNSA. The CDR3 DNA follows: TGTGCCAGCAGCTTAGTGGAGACAGGAGTCTATGGCTACACCTTC. Protein sequence: CASSLVETGVYGYTF.

The J gene is TRBJ1-2, the V gene TRBV5-4; no firm D call. CDR1 SGHNT and CDR2 YYREEE come from the germline V gene (reference sequence). This CDR3 contains 16 residues. V was pared by 3 bases and J by 8 bases, with 23 bases between. CDR3 in DNA: TGTGCCAGCAGCTCCAACCTTCTTGAACGGGTATCCGGCTACACCTTC. This translates into CASSSNLLERVSGYTF.